The 18 T cell receptor beta chains below come from one sample, sequenced in a study of blood T cells in healthy people across ages. A second about 6 to 12 cycle PCR used barcoded and J-beta primers. TCRdb called the 5' RACE reads again in MiXCR, with one record for every CDR3 protein. Altogether around 500,000 distinct CDR3 sequences are present, around 48% being singletons, with the ten largest covering about 26%. Sequencing was performed on blood. The receptors come from a man of 80 years or more in good health.

The chain uses TRBV24-1 and TRBJ2-3, with 7 bases identical to TRBD2. Germline CDR1 reads KGHDR; CDR2 reads SFDVKD. The trim removed 8 bases at V and 3 bases at J, leaving 7 bases unmatched. The CDR3 is 14 residues long. The CDR3 reads CATMGAGWTDTQYF. In DNA, the CDR3 is TGTGCCACCATGGGAGCGGGGTGGACAGATACGCAGTATTTT.

This chain connects TRBV7-9 to TRBJ2-1; a possible D gene is TRBD1 (6 bases). CDR1 is SEHNR, CDR2 FQNEAQ, per germline (reference sequence). Trimming took 3 bases from V and 4 from J, leaving 13 bases between them. The CDR3 is made up of 15 amino acids. The chain's CDR3 is CASSLAGTLYNEQFF. DNA of the CDR3: TGTGCCAGCAGCTTGGCCGGGACACTATACAATGAGCAGTTCTTC.

V and J are TRBV7-2 and TRBJ2-1; D gene uncertain. From germline, CDR1 is SGHTA and CDR2 FQGNSA. V shed 2 bases and J shed 10 bases, with 18 bases lying between them. CDR3 size: 15 residues. Here the CDR3 DNA reads TGTGCCAGCAGCTTAAGCTCCCTCGGTTTGTGGGAGCAGTTCTTC. It encodes CASSLSSLGLWEQFF. The whole variable domain, filled in from reference TRBV7-2 and TRBJ2-1, reads GAGVSQSPSNKVTEKGKDVELRCDPISGHTALYWYRQSLGQGLEFLIYFQGNSAPDKSGLPSDRFSAERTGGSVSTLTIQRTQQEDSAVYLCASSLSSLGLWEQFFGPGTRLTVL.

This clonotype was recorded a few times. The V and J genes are TRBV29-1 and TRBJ1-1; no definite D call. Germline lookup yields CDR1 SQVTM and CDR2 ANQGSEA. The V and J ends lost 4 bases and 0 bases respectively, with 15 bases between them. The CDR3 has 15 amino acids. The CDR3 DNA sequence: TGCAGCGTTGGGCAGGAGTTCATCATGAACACTGAAGCTTTCTTT. Amino acid sequence: CSVGQEFIMNTEAFF. Looking up the rest from reference TRBV29-1 and TRBJ1-1 gives the full variable domain: SAVISQKPSRDICQRGTSLTIQCQVDSQVTMMFWYRQQPGQSLTLIATANQGSEATYESGFVIDKFPISRPNLTFSTLTVSNMSPEDSSIYLCSVGQEFIMNTEAFFGQGTRLTVV.

This clonotype was counted only a few times. This chain links TRBV6-5 with TRBJ2-5; D gene ambiguous. The V end lost 9 bases, the J end lost 4 bases, and 9 bases lay between the germline ends. Germline lookup yields CDR1 MNHEY and CDR2 SVGAGI. This CDR3 has 11 residues. The CDR3 DNA follows: TGTGCCAGTCGCTCGGGAGAGACCCAGTACTTC. Translating it yields CASRSGETQYF.

This rearrangement joins TRBV7-2 to TRBJ2-1, with 8 bases lining up with TRBD2. The CDR3 is 16 amino acids. The trim removed 0 bases at V and 7 bases at J, leaving 8 bases unmatched. Germline CDR1 SGHTA, CDR2 FQGNSA. The CDR3 reads CASSLAPAGVGNEQFF. The CDR3 DNA is TGTGCCAGCAGCTTAGCCCCAGCGGGAGTGGGAAATGAGCAGTTCTTC. The entire variable domain, with the rest obtained from reference TRBV7-2 and TRBJ2-1, is as follows: GAGVSQSPSNKVTEKGKDVELRCDPISGHTALYWYRQSLGQGLEFLIYFQGNSAPDKSGLPSDRFSAERTGGSVSTLTIQRTQQEDSAVYLCASSLAPAGVGNEQFFGPGTRLTVL.

The chain carries TRBV20-1 and TRBJ2-1; D uncertain. This CDR3 has 15 residues. V lost 0 bases and J 3 bases, leaving 12 bases between the germline ends. CDR1 is DFQATT, CDR2 SNEGSKA, per germline (reference sequence). CDR3 sequence reads: CSARDQNLYYNEQFF. The CDR3 DNA follows: TGCAGTGCTAGAGATCAGAATCTTTACTACAATGAGCAGTTCTTC.

The gene calls are TRBV6-6 and TRBJ1-5; 7 nucleotides line up with TRBD1. The CDR3 runs 13 residues. Per the germline V gene, CDR1 is MNHNY and CDR2 is SVGAGI (reference sequence). J was trimmed by 7 bases and V by 5 bases; bases with no gene match: 5. The CDR3 is CASSDREGQPQHF. CDR3 DNA: TGTGCCAGCAGTGACAGGGAAGGGCAGCCCCAGCATTTT.

This clonotype has just a few counts. This chain connects TRBV2 to TRBJ2-5; D uncertain. Trimming removed 4 bases at V and 0 bases at J, with 9 bases between. Germline values: CDR1 SNHLY, CDR2 FYNNEI. The CDR3 runs to 14 residues. CDR3 sequence (DNA): TGTGCCAGCAGTGTTAAGCCGAACCAAGAGACCCAGTACTTC. Translating it yields CASSVKPNQETQYF.

This chain connects TRBV28 to TRBJ1-1; 8 nucleotides agree with TRBD1. V trimming: 6 bases; J trimming: 4 bases; junction bases outside the gene matches: 7. The CDR3 runs to 14 residues. From germline, CDR1 is MDHEN and CDR2 SYDVKM. DNA for the CDR3: TGTGCCAGCAGCCTGACAGGGGTTGCCACTGAAGCTTTCTTT. Amino acids: CASSLTGVATEAFF.

This clonotype was counted only a few times. The V and J genes are TRBV7-2 and TRBJ2-3, with D unresolved. Trimming shortened V by 4 bases and J by 5 bases, and 10 bases separated the two germline ends. Germline assignment: CDR1 SGHTA and CDR2 FQGNSA. The CDR3 covers 13 residues. CDR3 coding DNA: TGTGCCAGCAGCTCTAATTATGGAGATACGCAGTATTTT. This codes for CASSSNYGDTQYF.

This sequence joins TRBV7-2 and TRBJ2-3; D is perhaps TRBD2 (8 bases). V lost 2 bases to trimming and J lost 8 bases, with 17 bases between them. Germline CDR1 is SGHTA and CDR2 is FQGNSA. The CDR3 spans 15 residues. The CDR3 DNA reads TGTGCCAGCAGCTTATGCGGGAGGCACAGGGGTACGCAGTATTTT. It is translated as CASSLCGRHRGTQYF. Together with reference TRBV7-2 and TRBJ2-3, the CDR3 gives the full variable domain: GAGVSQSPSNKVTEKGKDVELRCDPISGHTALYWYRQSLGQGLEFLIYFQGNSAPDKSGLPSDRFSAERTGGSVSTLTIQRTQQEDSAVYLCASSLCGRHRGTQYFGPGTRLTVL.

The chain carries TRBV3-1 and TRBJ2-5; 7 bases map to TRBD1. CDR3 size: 14 residues. V was pared by 4 bases and J by 5 bases, with 7 bases of the junction left unmatched. CDR1 is LGHDT and CDR2 is YNNKEL in the germline V gene (reference sequence). CDR3 residues: CASSRLAGGETQYF. DNA of the CDR3: TGTGCCAGCAGCCGCCTAGCAGGGGGTGAGACCCAGTACTTC.

To note about this clonotype: The junction does not match germline at one end; this may be a read error. The CDR3 reads CVSSYDRLNTEAFF. CDR3 bases: TGCGTCAGCAGCTACGACAGGCTGAACACTGAAGCTTTCTTT. The rearrangement uses TRBV4-1 and TRBJ1-1; maybe TRBD1 (6 bases). The CDR3 sequence is 14 residues long. Germline loops: CDR1 MGHRA, CDR2 YSYEKL.

A word on this clonotype: Sequence at one end of the junction differs from germline and may be a read error. The rearrangement uses TRBV10-3 and TRBJ2-3, with 8 bases aligning to TRBD2. The length of the CDR3 is 14 residues. The germline V gene has CDR1 ENHRY and CDR2 SYGVKD. The CDR3 sequence is CAITEAGGTDAQYF. CDR3 bases: TGTGCCATCACCGAGGCGGGGGGCACAGATGCGCAGTATTTT.

The rearrangement uses TRBV9 and TRBJ2-7; D remains unclear. The CDR3 loop spans 13 amino acids. Germline V gene data show CDR1 as SGDLS and CDR2 as YYNGEE. Trimming left V 1 base short and J 6 bases short, with 11 bases between. CDR3: CASSVRVIGEQYF. DNA of the CDR3: TGTGCCAGCAGCGTAAGGGTCATAGGCGAGCAGTACTTC.

The gene calls are TRBV5-1 and TRBJ1-1; D unclear. The CDR3 is 15 residues long. The V end lost 0 bases, the J end lost 5 bases, and 14 bases lay between the germline ends. CDR1 and CDR2 (germline): SGHRS, YFSETQ. Here the CDR3 reads CASSLDGLLGTEAFF. The CDR3, as DNA: TGCGCCAGCAGCTTGGACGGTTTGTTGGGGACTGAAGCTTTCTTT.

The chain has TRBV28 and TRBJ2-3; D unclear. CDR3 length: 15 amino acids. Deletions cut 4 bases from V and 2 bases from J, with 13 bases between. Germline CDR1 MDHEN, CDR2 SYDVKM. For the CDR3, the DNA is TGTGCCAGCAGTTCAACACGGGCCCTCACAGATACGCAGTATTTT. Translating it yields CASSSTRALTDTQYF. Looking up the rest from reference TRBV28 and TRBJ2-3 gives the full variable domain: DVKVTQSSRYLVKRTGEKVFLECVQDMDHENMFWYRQDPGLGLRLIYFSYDVKMKEKGDIPEGYSVSREKKERFSLILESASTNQTSMYLCASSSTRALTDTQYFGPGTRLTVL.